The present TCR beta chain was sequenced within a study of blood T cell repertoires in COVID-19. Germline-derived CDR1 and CDR2 are SGHRS and YFSETQ. This CDR3 is 14 amino acids long. After removal of 4 bases from V and 8 bases from J, the junction contained 3 bases not matched to a gene. Measured with immunoSEQ multiplex PCR; TCRdb has only the in-frame clones, and not every one. This table holds about 130,000 clones, more than 70% found once. The source of this sequence is a man aged 50 to 59 with acute or convalescent COVID-19. The source material was peripheral blood. This sequence joins TRBV5-1 and TRBJ1-6; the match to TRBD1 covers 10 bases. DNA of the CDR3: TGCGCCAGCAGCCCGGACAGGGGGTATTCACCCCTCCACTTT. The encoded protein is CASSPDRGYSPLHF.